The 32 T cell receptor beta chains reported below all come from one sample, sequenced in a study of technical replicates of blood from a handful of donors. Data came from immunoSEQ multiplex PCR; TCRdb stores just in-frame clones and leaves some out. The sample records 60,000 or so clones, approximately 87% being singletons. Sequencing used PBMCs. The receptors were gathered from a human donor in good health. Some clones in this sample may be carry-over from other donors' samples.

The V gene is TRBV4-2, the J gene TRBJ1-3; the match to TRBD1 covers 8 bases. The CDR3 consists of 16 residues. CDR1 is LGHNA, CDR2 YNFKEQ, per germline. V was clipped by 2 bases and J by 4 bases; unmatched bases: 7. CDR3 amino acids: CASSQSDRGGGNTIYF. CDR3 sequence (DNA): TGTGCCAGCAGCCAAAGTGACAGGGGCGGCGGAAACACCATATATTTT.

The chain employs TRBV27 and TRBJ1-1; 8 positions match TRBD1. The V segment lost 6 bases and the J segment 4 bases; nucleotides outside the gene matches: 7. In germline, CDR1 is MNHEY, CDR2 SMNVEV (reference sequence). The CDR3 is 14 residues long. DNA of the CDR3: TGTGCCAGCAGGAGGACAGGGTTGTTCACTGAAGCTTTCTTT. Its translation: CASRRTGLFTEAFF.

This chain uses TRBV7-6 with TRBJ2-7; 7 bases fit TRBD1. The germline V gene encodes CDR1 SGHVS and CDR2 FNYEAQ. With V trimmed by 6 bases and J by 5 bases, 16 bases remained unmatched. CDR3 length equals 16 residues. CDR3 region: CASRCVGGQLLNEQYF. The CDR3 nucleotides are TGTGCCAGCAGATGCGTTGGGGGACAGCTCCTTAACGAGCAGTACTTC.

The V gene is TRBV6-1, the J gene TRBJ1-1; tentative D call: TRBD1 (6 bases). The V and J ends lost 5 bases and 7 bases respectively, with 11 bases between them. Germline V gene data show CDR1 as MNHNS and CDR2 as SASEGT. This CDR3 comprises 12 residues. The CDR3 coding sequence is TGTGCCAGCAGTAATACAGGGTATGAAGCTTTCTTT. Protein sequence: CASSNTGYEAFF.

The rearrangement uses TRBV7-2 and TRBJ1-1, with unresolved D. The CDR3 runs 14 residues. Germline CDR1 and CDR2: SGHTA and FQGNSA. V lost 1 base and J lost 0, with 6 bases in between. In DNA, the CDR3 is TGTGCCAGCAGCTTAGAGCGGATGAACACTGAAGCTTTCTTT. As protein: CASSLERMNTEAFF.

The V gene is TRBV7-9, the J gene TRBJ2-2; 8 bases align to TRBD2. J lost 1 base, V lost 2 bases, and 9 bases had no gene match. This CDR3 spans 18 amino acids. The germline V gene encodes CDR1 SEHNR and CDR2 FQNEAQ (reference sequence). The CDR3 DNA reads as TGTGCCAGCAGCTTAAGGGGAGGAGCGGGAGAGAACACCGGGGAGCTGTTTTTT. It translates to CASSLRGGAGENTGELFF.

This sequence joins TRBV7-8 and TRBJ1-2; no clear D gene. Germline loops: CDR1 SGHVS, CDR2 FQNEAQ. The ends were cut back, 4 bases at V and 4 bases at J, with 13 bases in the middle. CDR3 length: 14 amino acids. CDR3 DNA: TGTGCCAGCAGCTCCGGACGGGGAGGCTATGGCTACACCTTC. Protein: CASSSGRGGYGYTF.

There are a few counts of this clone. The V and J genes are TRBV9 and TRBJ2-2; 9 bases map to TRBD2. The germline gives CDR1 SGDLS, CDR2 YYNGEE. There are 15 residues in the CDR3. Losses at the gene ends were 3 bases for V and 1 base for J; bases not matched to a gene: 1. This CDR3 reads CASSGLAVNTGELFF. DNA for the CDR3: TGTGCCAGCAGCGGACTAGCGGTGAACACCGGGGAGCTGTTTTTT.

Here the CDR3 DNA reads TGCAGCGTTGGTGGGACAGGTGGGTCCTACGAGCAGTACTTC. Translated, it gives CSVGGTGGSYEQYF. The J gene is TRBJ2-7, the V gene TRBV29-1, with 8 bases matching TRBD1. This CDR3 region has 14 residues. Losses at the gene ends were 4 bases for V and 1 base for J; bases not matched to a gene: 6. The V gene's germline CDR1 is SQVTM and CDR2 ANQGSEA.

The rearrangement links TRBV19 to TRBJ1-5, with D unresolved. CDR3 length equals 17 residues. V was pared by 7 bases and J by 0 bases, with 19 bases between. Germline CDR1 and CDR2: LNHDA and SQIVND (reference sequence). CDR3 residues: CASNQPGAQYSNQPQHF. CDR3 sequence (DNA): TGTGCCAGTAATCAGCCGGGAGCTCAATATAGCAATCAGCCCCAGCATTTT.

CDR3 residues: CASSVGGASTDTQYF. For the CDR3, the DNA is TGTGCCAGCAGCGTAGGCGGGGCTAGCACAGATACGCAGTATTTT. The chain employs TRBV9 and TRBJ2-3; D may be TRBD2 (6 bases). V shed 0 bases and J shed 0 bases, with 8 bases lying between them. CDR1 and CDR2 (germline): SGDLS, YYNGEE. CDR3 length: 15 residues.

The rearrangement joins TRBV13 to TRBJ1-2, with a weak D call TRBD1 (6 bases). The CDR3 consists of 15 residues. Germline CDR1 reads PRHDT; CDR2 reads FYEKMQ (reference sequence). The germline V and J ends were trimmed by 4 bases and 4 bases, with 16 bases remaining between them. CDR3 nucleotides: TGTGCCAGCAGCTCCTCGCAGGGGTTCGGCTATGGCTACACCTTC. It specifies CASSSSQGFGYGYTF.

This chain connects TRBV5-1 to TRBJ2-2, with D perhaps matching TRBD2 (6 bases). The CDR3 contains 15 residues. The germline V gene encodes CDR1 SGHRS and CDR2 YFSETQ. Trimming pared 4 bases from V and 7 bases from J, leaving 17 bases between. CDR3 residues: CASSPTSPAGGELFF. CDR3 bases: TGCGCCAGCAGCCCTACTAGCCCTGCGGGCGGGGAGCTGTTTTTT.

This chain links TRBV15 with TRBJ2-3, with 9 bases matching TRBD1. Germline CDR1 is LNHNV and CDR2 is YYDKDF (reference sequence). This CDR3 spans 17 amino acids. Losses at the gene ends were 2 bases for V and 3 bases for J; bases not matched to a gene: 9. The DNA for the CDR3 is TGTGCCACCAGCAGAAGGGTGTCCGGACAGGGGACAGATACGCAGTATTTT. Its protein is CATSRRVSGQGTDTQYF.

The rearrangement joins TRBV6-1 to TRBJ2-5; D remains ambiguous. Trimming cost V 1 base and J 5 bases, with 5 bases left between them. The CDR3 sequence is 12 residues long. The germline CDR1 and CDR2 sequences are MNHNS and SASEGT. DNA of the CDR3: TGTGCCAGCAGTGAAGACCGGGAGACCCAGTACTTC. Its translation is CASSEDRETQYF.

The rearrangement links TRBV9 to TRBJ1-1, with D perhaps matching TRBD1 (6 bases). The CDR3 consists of 14 residues. Trimming took off 3 bases at V and 0 bases at J, with 9 bases between the two ends. From germline, CDR1 is SGDLS and CDR2 YYNGEE. The CDR3, as DNA: TGTGCCAGCAGCGCGGGACACTTGAACACTGAAGCTTTCTTT. Translated: CASSAGHLNTEAFF.

The V and J genes are TRBV5-1 and TRBJ1-6; TRBD1 aligns across 9 bases. Germline trimming cut 7 bases from V and 8 bases from J; bases unmatched to any gene: 4. Germline loops: CDR1 SGHRS, CDR2 YFSETQ. This CDR3 comprises 13 residues. CDR3 coding DNA: TGCGCCAGCGGAACAGGGGGCGATTCACCCCTCCACTTT. This sequence encodes CASGTGGDSPLHF.

CDR3: CASSLIAGTSYNEQFF. CDR3 DNA sequence: TGTGCCAGCTCACTAATAGCGGGAACCTCCTACAATGAGCAGTTCTTC. The chain joins TRBV18 to TRBJ2-1, with 8 bases lining up with TRBD2. Looked up from germline, CDR1 is KGHSH and CDR2 is LQKENI. CDR3 size: 16 residues. V dropped 4 bases and J dropped 0; count of bases not matched to a gene: 5.

In nucleotides, the CDR3 is TGCGCCAGCAGCCAAGATCAGGACAGCTCCTACGAGCAGTACTTC. It translates to CASSQDQDSSYEQYF. This chain links TRBV4-3 with TRBJ2-7; possibly TRBD1 for D (6 bases). The CDR3 sequence is 15 residues long. V gave up 0 bases and J gave up 0 bases, with 9 bases separating them. The germline CDR1 and CDR2 sequences are LGHNA and YSLEER.

The chain is built from TRBV5-1 and TRBJ2-5; 7 bases are a match to TRBD1. CDR1 and CDR2 from the germline V gene are SGHRS and YFSETQ. Trimming removed 4 bases from V and 5 bases from J; junction bases left unmatched: 2. The CDR3 extends over 12 amino acids. This chain's CDR3 is CASSNRGETQYF. Here the CDR3 DNA reads TGCGCCAGCAGCAACAGGGGCGAGACCCAGTACTTC. Full variable domain (outside the CDR3, taken from reference TRBV5-1 and TRBJ2-5): KAGVTQTPRYLIKTRGQQVTLSCSPISGHRSVSWYQQTPGQGLQFLFEYFSETQRNKGNFPGRFSGRQFSNSRSEMNVSTLELGDSALYLCASSNRGETQYFGPGTRLLVL.

In this sample, this clone turned up a few times. The rearrangement uses TRBV15 and TRBJ2-4; the D gene is possibly TRBD1 (5 bases). The V and J ends lost 1 base and 7 bases respectively, with 14 bases between them. Germline CDR1 is LNHNV and CDR2 is YYDKDF (reference sequence). CDR3 size: 15 residues. In DNA form, the CDR3 reads TGTGCCACCAGCAGAGGGGCCCAGGGCGGCAACATTCAGTACTTC. It translates to CATSRGAQGGNIQYF. Based on the CDR3 plus reference TRBV15 and TRBJ2-4, the full variable domain is DAMVIQNPRYQVTQFGKPVTLSCSQTLNHNVMYWYQQKSSQAPKLLFHYYDKDFNNEADTPDNFQSRRPNTSFCFLDIRSPGLGDTAMYLCATSRGAQGGNIQYFGAGTRLSVL.

The chain recombines TRBV7-2 with TRBJ2-7; 8 bases map to TRBD1. The CDR3 contains 17 residues. Losses at the gene ends were 1 base for V and 0 bases for J; bases not matched to a gene: 8. Germline lookup yields CDR1 SGHTA and CDR2 FQGNSA. The CDR3 nucleotides are TGTGCCAGCAGCTTAGTAGACGGACAGGGTTCCTCCTACGAGCAGTACTTC. The encoded protein is CASSLVDGQGSSYEQYF.

The genes are TRBV5-6 and TRBJ1-2; no clear D. The ends were cut back, 1 base at V and 4 bases at J, with 11 bases in the middle. The germline gives CDR1 SGHDT, CDR2 YYEEEE. CDR3 length equals 14 residues. The CDR3 region is CASSLMVAGYGYTF. CDR3 in DNA: TGTGCCAGCAGCTTGATGGTAGCTGGCTATGGCTACACCTTC.

By its share, this clone is medium-sized. The chain joins TRBV19 to TRBJ1-1, with TRBD1 identical over 7 bases. The CDR3 sequence is 16 residues long. Unmatched junction bases numbered 6, after V lost 2 bases and J lost 0 bases. Germline V CDR1 and CDR2: LNHDA, SQIVND (reference sequence). CDR3 nucleotide sequence: TGTGCCAGTAGTATAATCGTGGACAGGATGAACACTGAAGCTTTCTTT. It codes for CASSIIVDRMNTEAFF.

This chain joins TRBV4-2 and TRBJ2-2, with 12 bases that match TRBD2. This CDR3 spans 18 amino acids. Trimming took 2 bases from V and 7 from J; bases not matched to a gene: 11. Germline CDR1 reads LGHNA; CDR2 reads YNFKEQ. The CDR3 DNA follows: TGTGCCAGCAGCCAACTCGGGGCTAGCGGGAGGGCCGACGGGGAGCTGTTTTTT. As protein: CASSQLGASGRADGELFF.

The chain joins TRBV7-3 to TRBJ2-1, with TRBD1 matching over 9 bases. Germline V CDR1 and CDR2: SGHTA, FQGTGA. The V segment lost 2 bases and the J segment 9 bases; nucleotides outside the gene matches: 8. There are 15 residues in the CDR3. CDR3: CASSLSGQGAFEQFF. The CDR3, as DNA: TGTGCCAGCAGCTTATCGGGACAGGGTGCTTTTGAGCAGTTCTTC.

The CDR3 protein is CATSSPRSLLAPDTQYF. CDR3 coding DNA: TGTGCCACCAGCAGCCCCCGGAGCCTCTTGGCCCCAGATACGCAGTATTTT. The chain joins TRBV15 to TRBJ2-3; D is uncertain. This CDR3 comprises 17 residues. V lost 3 bases and J lost 4, with 20 bases in between. Germline V CDR1 and CDR2: LNHNV, YYDKDF (reference sequence).

The CDR3 DNA reads TGTGCCAGCAGCTCGGTACTTGGACTACCCTACGAGCAGTACTTC. Translating it yields CASSSVLGLPYEQYF. V usage is TRBV11-2 and J usage is TRBJ2-7; the D gene is possibly TRBD2 (6 bases). The ends were cut back, 4 bases at V and 2 bases at J, with 15 bases in the middle. CDR3 size: 15 residues. CDR1 and CDR2 (germline): SGHAT, FQNNGV.

This clone appeared a few times. The chain combines TRBV9 with TRBJ2-7; TRBD2 might be the D (7 bases). Germline V gene lookup returns CDR1 SGDLS and CDR2 YYNGEE. The CDR3 totals 12 residues. V was trimmed by 7 bases and J by 5 bases, leaving 13 bases between them. CDR3 nucleotides: TGTGCCAGCGCCAGGGGAGGGAACGAGCAGTACTTC. Amino acids: CASARGGNEQYF.

This sequence joins TRBV5-1 and TRBJ1-2, with D maybe TRBD1 (6 bases). This CDR3 spans 15 amino acids. The germline gives CDR1 SGHRS, CDR2 YFSETQ. Between the trimmed V and J ends, which lost 2 bases and 0 bases, there was a span of 11 bases. CDR3 nucleotide sequence: TGCGCCAGCAGCTTCATGGCAGGGGCTAACTATGGCTACACCTTC. Encoded protein: CASSFMAGANYGYTF.

V gene TRBV4-2 combines with J gene TRBJ1-3; the match to TRBD1 covers 9 bases. Germline loops: CDR1 LGHNA, CDR2 YNFKEQ. V trimming: 3 bases; J trimming: 4 bases; junction bases outside the gene matches: 13. This CDR3 region has 18 residues. The CDR3 sequence: CASSQMGGQGPGGNTIYF. In DNA form, the CDR3 reads TGTGCCAGCAGCCAGATGGGGGGACAGGGCCCAGGCGGAAACACCATATATTTT.

The V gene is TRBV5-8, the J gene TRBJ1-2, with 8 bases aligning to TRBD1. V lost 4 bases, J lost 4 bases, and 6 bases stayed unmatched. Germline V lookup: CDR1 SGHTS, CDR2 YDEGEE. The CDR3 consists of 14 residues. The CDR3 reads CASSTGQGGYGYTF. Here the CDR3 DNA reads TGTGCCAGCAGCACAGGACAGGGTGGCTATGGCTACACCTTC.